Detailed here is one T cell receptor beta chain. Its antigen remains unidentified. This specimen belongs to a study of T cells expressing NK-cell markers. Study summary: Repertoire data for TCR beta were derived from sorted T cells (CD3+CD56+NKG2C+, CD3+CD56+NKG2C- and CD3+CD56-NKG2C+). Seven sequenced donors out of eight were HCMV-seropositive, one seronegative. Overall study findings and caveats: In roughly six donors, dominant CD3+CD56+NKG2C+ clonotypes ranked among the top 10 CD8+ clonotypes.

The CDR3 has 14 residues. CDR1 is LNHDA, CDR2 SQIVND, per germline (reference sequence). Synthesis of TCR beta cDNA relied on 5'RACE template switching carrying UMIs. TCRdb re-called the 5' RACE reads; one entry per CDR3 protein, DNA not given. This sample's table has under 500,000 distinct CDR3 sequences. What was sequenced was blood T cells: a sorted CD56 or NKG2C T cell subset, CD4+ or CD8+ T cells, or bulk PBMC T cells (not recorded which). This receptor was taken from a woman between 18 and 69 years old in good health. This rearrangement joins TRBV19 to TRBJ2-1. The CDR3 reads CASSMGYTYNEQFF.